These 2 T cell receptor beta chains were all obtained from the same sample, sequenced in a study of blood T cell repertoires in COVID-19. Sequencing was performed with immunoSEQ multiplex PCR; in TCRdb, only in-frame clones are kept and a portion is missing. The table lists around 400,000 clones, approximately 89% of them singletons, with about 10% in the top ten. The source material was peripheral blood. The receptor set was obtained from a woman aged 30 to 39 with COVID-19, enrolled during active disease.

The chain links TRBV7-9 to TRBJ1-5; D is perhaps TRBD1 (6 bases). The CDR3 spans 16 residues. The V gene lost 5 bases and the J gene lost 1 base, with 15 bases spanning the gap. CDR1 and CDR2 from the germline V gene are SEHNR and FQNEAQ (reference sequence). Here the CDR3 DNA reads TGTGCCAGCAGCAAAACCCCAGGGGTGAGCAATCAGCCCCAGCATTTT. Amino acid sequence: CASSKTPGVSNQPQHF.

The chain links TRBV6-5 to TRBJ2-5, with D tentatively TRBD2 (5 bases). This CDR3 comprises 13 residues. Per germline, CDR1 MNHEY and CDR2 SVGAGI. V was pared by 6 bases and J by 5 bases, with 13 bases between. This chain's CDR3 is CASRVAGTETQYF. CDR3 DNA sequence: TGTGCCAGCAGGGTGGCGGGTACGGAGACCCAGTACTTC.